Listed below are T cell receptor beta chains from one sample, sequenced in a study of Tregs in tolerant kidney transplant recipients. Measured with immunoSEQ multiplex PCR; TCRdb has only the in-frame clones, and not every one. Among some 70,000 clones listed, just under 95% were seen once. The specimen was CD8+ T cells from blood, collected before the transplant. The receptor set was obtained from a human donor who received a combined kidney and bone marrow transplant. CDR3s include the opening cysteine and the closing phenylalanine or tryptophan. Each record gives: D gene, clone size, J gene, V gene, CDR3 protein, CDR3 DNA. D genes are given only for firm matches. For some rows the clone size is stated as once, few or many, or as a class when expanded; others skip it.

TRBD2	once	TRBJ2-2	TRBV5-4	CASSSLLGLTNTGELFF	TGTGCCAGCAGCAGTCTTTTGGGACTAACGAACACCGGGGAGCTGTTTTTT
TRBD1	.	TRBJ1-2	TRBV19	CASSIFDRGNFGYTF	TGTGCCAGTAGTATCTTCGACAGGGGGAATTTTGGCTACACCTTC
.	.	TRBJ1-6	TRBV28	CASSLRGFTLHF	TGTGCCAGCAGTTTAAGGGGATTTACCCTCCACTTT
.	.	TRBJ1-2	TRBV7-8	CASSFLGGTDYGYTF	TGTGCCAGCAGCTTTTTGGGGGGTACAGACTATGGCTACACCTTC
.	.	TRBJ1-2	TRBV4-3	CASSPDSANYGYTF	TGCGCCAGCAGCCCGGACAGTGCTAACTATGGCTACACCTTC
.	.	TRBJ1-1	TRBV6-5	CASKENLDSKAFF	TGTGCCAGCAAGGAAAATTTGGACAGCAAAGCTTTCTTT
.	.	TRBJ1-6	TRBV4-3	CASSSSSTGRDSPLHF	TGCGCCAGCAGCTCGTCGAGCACAGGGAGGGATTCACCCCTCCACTTT
TRBD1	.	TRBJ1-1	TRBV27	CASSLTGVNTEAFF	TGTGCCAGCAGTTTAACAGGGGTAAACACTGAAGCTTTCTTT
TRBD2	.	TRBJ2-3	TRBV7-3	CASSLAGGSTDTQYF	TGTGCCAGCAGCTTAGCGGGGGGTAGCACAGATACGCAGTATTTT
.	.	TRBJ1-5	TRBV30	CAWSPPYQPQHF	TGTGCCTGGAGTCCTCCCTATCAGCCCCAGCATTTT
TRBD1	.	TRBJ1-6	TRBV5-8	CASSVPGQGNSPLHF	TGTGCCAGCAGCGTGCCGGGACAGGGGAATTCACCCCTCCACTTT
.	.	TRBJ1-2	TRBV19	CASTINQNYGYTF	TGTGCCAGTACCATCAATCAAAACTATGGCTACACCTTC
TRBD1	.	TRBJ1-6	TRBV7-6	CASSLVGQGKYSPLHF	TGTGCCAGCAGCTTAGTCGGACAGGGGAAATATTCACCCCTCCACTTT
TRBD1	.	TRBJ1-1	TRBV19	CASSYRTGVPNTEAFF	TGTGCCAGTAGTTACCGGACAGGGGTGCCGAACACTGAAGCTTTCTTT
TRBD2	.	TRBJ2-5	TRBV25-1	CASTGTSGRAQYF	TGTGCCAGCACCGGGACTAGCGGGCGAGCCCAGTACTTC
.	.	TRBJ1-2	TRBV5-4	CASSFFLTVYGYTF	TGTGCCAGCAGCTTTTTTTTAACAGTCTATGGCTACACCTTC
.	few	TRBJ1-4	TRBV7-6	CASSPNSGASEKLFF	TGTGCCAGCAGCCCAAATTCAGGGGCGAGCGAAAAACTGTTTTTT
.	.	TRBJ1-1	TRBV19	CASSIPEFRGSGSEAFF	TGTGCCAGTAGTATCCCCGAATTTCGGGGGAGCGGATCTGAAGCTTTCTTT
TRBD2	.	TRBJ2-5	TRBV4-1	CASSQALLGTSVYETQYF	TGCGCCAGCAGCCAAGCTCTGCTCGGGACTAGCGTTTATGAGACCCAGTACTTC
.	.	TRBJ1-1	TRBV14	CASSQISGINTEAFF	TGTGCCAGCAGCCAAATCTCCGGGATCAACACTGAAGCTTTCTTT
TRBD2	.	TRBJ2-3	TRBV5-8	CASSLSGNYQDTQYF	TGTGCCAGCAGCCTTAGCGGGAATTATCAAGATACGCAGTATTTT
TRBD1	.	TRBJ2-7	TRBV7-3	CASSLGTGSYEQYF	TGTGCCAGCAGCTTGGGGACAGGATCCTACGAGCAGTACTTC
TRBD1	.	TRBJ1-4	TRBV7-9	CASSLQGAGEKLFF	TGTGCCAGCAGCCTCCAGGGGGCGGGTGAAAAACTGTTTTTT